Listed below are T cell receptor beta chains from one sample, sequenced in a study of CD8 T cells in ankylosing spondylitis. TCRdb re-called the 5' RACE reads through MiXCR, storing one row per CDR3 protein. Of approximately 180,000 distinct CDR3 sequences listed, 15% to 20% were seen once; the top ten hold around 4.7%. Input material: blood, either unsorted or a sorted T cell fraction (not recorded which). All receptors come from a male donor aged 5-30 years with ankylosing spondylitis or in good health (not recorded which). CDR3s leave out the opening cysteine and the closing phenylalanine or tryptophan.

V: TRBV27; J: TRBJ2-7; CDR3: ASSLASRGREGYEQY
V: TRBV6-2/TRBV6-3; J: TRBJ2-6; CDR3: ASTQRGPGANVLT
V: TRBV11-2; J: TRBJ2-5; CDR3: ASSRRDFQETQY
V: TRBV12-3/TRBV12-4; J: TRBJ2-7; CDR3: ASSLAPPRGEQY
V: TRBV12-3/TRBV12-4; J: TRBJ1-4; CDR3: ASSLGAGAGEKLF
V: TRBV6-2/TRBV6-3; J: TRBJ2-1; CDR3: ASSYVGADDEQF
V: TRBV5-1; J: TRBJ2-5; CDR3: ASSLDRLLGETQY
V: TRBV12-3/TRBV12-4; J: TRBJ2-2; CDR3: ASRSGTGATGELF
V: TRBV29-1; J: TRBJ2-1; CDR3: SVLLVNEQF
V: TRBV11-2; J: TRBJ2-1; CDR3: ASSFTSGGVEF
V: TRBV6-5; J: TRBJ2-1; CDR3: ASSSPGLAGVGSYNEQF
V: TRBV18; J: TRBJ2-1; CDR3: ASSPTGTGVEQF
V: TRBV12-3/TRBV12-4; J: TRBJ2-7; CDR3: ASSLSQGRGEQY
V: TRBV30; J: TRBJ2-3; CDR3: ACRGEGGNTDTQY
V: TRBV5-1; J: TRBJ2-2; CDR3: ASSLTLNTGELF
V: TRBV24-1; J: TRBJ1-2; CDR3: ATSDTGQPLDGYT
V: TRBV12-3/TRBV12-4; J: TRBJ2-1; CDR3: ASSPPGLAGYNEQF
V: TRBV6-5; J: TRBJ2-7; CDR3: ASSDGSTYEQY